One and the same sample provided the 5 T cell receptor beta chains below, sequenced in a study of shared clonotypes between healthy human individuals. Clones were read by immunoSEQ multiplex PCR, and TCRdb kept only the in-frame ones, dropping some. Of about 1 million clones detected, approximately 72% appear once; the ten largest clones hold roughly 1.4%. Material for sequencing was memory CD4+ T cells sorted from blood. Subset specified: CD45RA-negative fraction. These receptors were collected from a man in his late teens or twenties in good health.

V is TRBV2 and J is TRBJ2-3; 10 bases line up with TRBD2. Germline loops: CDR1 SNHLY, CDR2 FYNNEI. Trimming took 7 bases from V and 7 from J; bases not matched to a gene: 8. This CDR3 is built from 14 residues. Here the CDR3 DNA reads TGTGCCAGCAAGGGCAGCGGGGGGGAACATACGCAGTATTTT. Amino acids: CASKGSGGEHTQYF.

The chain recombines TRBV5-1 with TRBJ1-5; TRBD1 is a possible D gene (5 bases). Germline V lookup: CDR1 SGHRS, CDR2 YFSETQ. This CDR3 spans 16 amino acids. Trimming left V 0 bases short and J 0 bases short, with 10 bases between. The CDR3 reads CASSLEGGHSNQPQHF. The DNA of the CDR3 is TGCGCCAGCAGCTTGGAGGGCGGACATAGCAATCAGCCCCAGCATTTT.

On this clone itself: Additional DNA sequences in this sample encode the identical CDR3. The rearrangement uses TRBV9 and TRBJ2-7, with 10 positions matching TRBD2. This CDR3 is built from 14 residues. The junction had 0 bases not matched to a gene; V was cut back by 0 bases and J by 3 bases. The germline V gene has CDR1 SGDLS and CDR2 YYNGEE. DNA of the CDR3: TGTGCCAGCAGCGTAGCTAGCGGGAGCTACGAGCAGTACTTC. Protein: CASSVASGSYEQYF.

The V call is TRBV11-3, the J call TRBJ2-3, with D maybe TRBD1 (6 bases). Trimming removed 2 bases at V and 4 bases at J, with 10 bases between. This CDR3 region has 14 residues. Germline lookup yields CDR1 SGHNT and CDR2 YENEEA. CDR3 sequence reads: CASSLQGFADTQYF. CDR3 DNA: TGTGCCAGCAGCTTACAGGGGTTTGCAGATACGCAGTATTTT.

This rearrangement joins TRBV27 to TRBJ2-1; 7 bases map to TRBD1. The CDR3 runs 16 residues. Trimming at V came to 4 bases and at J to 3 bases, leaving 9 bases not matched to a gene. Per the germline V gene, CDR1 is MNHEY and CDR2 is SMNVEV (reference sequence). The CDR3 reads CASSSQTGSDYNEQFF. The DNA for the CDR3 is TGTGCCAGCAGTTCTCAGACAGGGTCGGACTACAATGAGCAGTTCTTC.